These T cell receptor beta chains were read from a single sample in a study of T cell responses to AZD1222 COVID-19 vaccine. Libraries were prepared by immunoSEQ multiplex PCR; TCRdb keeps only in-frame clonotypes and omits some of them. The sample contains 100,000 to 150,000 clones, around 91% of which appear only once. The sequences come from peripheral blood, collected on day 0 of MenACWY control vaccination. The source is an adult in good health. Both conserved end residues are part of each CDR3. The D gene is left open where the match is weak.

d_call	v_call	j_call	cdr3_aa
TRBD1	TRBV2	TRBJ1-5	CASSPQGAGNQPQHF
NA	TRBV29-1	TRBJ1-1	CSVEGPGGKNTEAFF
TRBD1	TRBV5-4	TRBJ1-1	CASSRGQGDTEAFF
TRBD1	TRBV5-1	TRBJ2-3	CASSTDRGGTDTQYF
TRBD1	TRBV11-2	TRBJ2-2	CASSGPGQGVIANTGELFF
NA	TRBV6-5	TRBJ2-1	CASISRERINNEQFF
NA	TRBV5-6	TRBJ2-7	CASSVFTYEQYF
NA	TRBV27	TRBJ2-7	CASSRAGKAAYEQYF
NA	TRBV18	TRBJ2-7	CASSPSRDEQYF
NA	TRBV18	TRBJ1-1	CASSKVGDTEAFF
TRBD1	TRBV30	TRBJ2-7	CAWSVQGASNEQYF
NA	TRBV6-6	TRBJ2-1	CASRLGAYNEQFF
TRBD2	TRBV24-1	TRBJ2-3	CATSRASGVTDTQYF
TRBD2	TRBV4-2	TRBJ2-3	CASSQPGTSQPDTQYF
TRBD2	TRBV3-1/TRBV3-2	TRBJ2-1	CASSHTGLASFYNEQFF
NA	TRBV7-9	TRBJ2-1	CASSSKTASSYNEQFF
TRBD2	TRBV6-1	TRBJ2-7	CASSEAVGGSSYEQYF
TRBD2	TRBV6-2/TRBV6-3	TRBJ2-3	CASSSLAGGPPDTQYF
NA	TRBV6-1	TRBJ2-5	CASSEVPGPETQYF
NA	TRBV28	TRBJ2-1	CASSLEGSLYNEQFF
TRBD2	TRBV7-3	TRBJ2-1	CASSQLAGGVYNEQFF
NA	TRBV5-8	TRBJ1-5	CASSLEAAGGPQHF
NA	TRBV10-3	TRBJ1-2	CAIRASRDTNYGYTF
TRBD1	TRBV5-6	TRBJ1-6	CASSTGTGTPDSPLHF
NA	TRBV10-3	TRBJ2-5	CAISEGGTGTQYF
NA	TRBV19	TRBJ2-7	CASSTGQGLTYEQYF
NA	TRBV5-5	TRBJ1-2	CASSPGTVGYTF
TRBD1	TRBV6-6	TRBJ2-7	CASSYSGTGNYEQYF
TRBD2	TRBV27	TRBJ2-7	CASTASGSHEQYF
NA	TRBV11-2	TRBJ1-4	CASSRTIIATNEKLFF
NA	TRBV19	TRBJ2-6	CASSSFQRLAGANVLTF
NA	TRBV6-5	TRBJ1-6	CASTGGPYNSPLHF
NA	TRBV13	TRBJ2-7	CASSLRGYEQYF
NA	TRBV4-1	TRBJ2-1	CASSQGPSYNEQFF
TRBD2	TRBV2	TRBJ2-2	CASLSGSRTGELFF
NA	TRBV3-1/TRBV3-2	TRBJ1-3	CASSQDRIRKEGNTIYF
NA	TRBV6-5	TRBJ2-2	CASNARARQAGELFF
NA	TRBV28	TRBJ1-6	CASSSGKTNSPLHF
NA	TRBV11-2	TRBJ1-2	CASSWGDMGFDGYTF
TRBD1	TRBV7-2	TRBJ1-3	CASSKLKTGGSGNTIYF
NA	TRBV6-1	TRBJ1-1	CASSEGQPTEAFF
NA	TRBV19	TRBJ1-4	CASREGRRNEKLFF